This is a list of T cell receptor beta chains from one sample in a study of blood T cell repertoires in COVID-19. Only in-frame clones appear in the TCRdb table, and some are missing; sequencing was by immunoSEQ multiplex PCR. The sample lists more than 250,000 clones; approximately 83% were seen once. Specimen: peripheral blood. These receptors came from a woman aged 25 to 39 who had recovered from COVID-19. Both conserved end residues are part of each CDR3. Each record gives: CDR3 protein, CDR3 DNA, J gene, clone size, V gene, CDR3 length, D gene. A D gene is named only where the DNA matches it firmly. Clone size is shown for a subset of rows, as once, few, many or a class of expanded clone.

CASSLAGTPWMFEQYF	TGTGCCAGCAGCCTGGCCGGGACTCCTTGGATGTTCGAGCAGTACTTC	TRBJ2-7	.	TRBV7-8	16	.
CASSRGDSQETQYF	TGTGCCAGCAGCCGAGGGGACAGCCAAGAGACCCAGTACTTC	TRBJ2-5	.	TRBV7-8	14	TRBD1
CASSLSTVREAEKLFF	TGCGCCAGCAGCCTATCTACAGTCCGGGAGGCTGAAAAACTGTTTTTT	TRBJ1-4	.	TRBV5-1	16	.
CASSDAALAGSTDTQYF	TGTGCCAGCAGCGACGCAGCACTAGCGGGAAGCACAGATACGCAGTATTTT	TRBJ2-3	.	TRBV9	17	TRBD2
CASSLSQGAGELFF	TGTGCTAGCAGCTTAAGCCAGGGGGCAGGGGAGCTGTTTTTT	TRBJ2-2	.	TRBV7-7	14	TRBD1
CASTSSPGGTEAFF	TGTGCCAGCACCTCTAGTCCCGGGGGCACTGAAGCTTTCTTT	TRBJ1-1	.	TRBV5-6	14	.
CASSWPLGTSDSTDTQYF	TGTGCCAGCAGCTGGCCCCTGGGGACTAGCGACAGCACAGATACGCAGTATTTT	TRBJ2-3	.	TRBV7-6	18	TRBD2
CASTGTLGNEQFF	TGTGCCAGCACTGGGACTCTGGGCAATGAGCAGTTCTTC	TRBJ2-1	.	TRBV2	13	.
CASSYPDRDQPQHF	TGTGCCAGCAGTTACCCGGACAGGGATCAGCCCCAGCATTTT	TRBJ1-5	.	TRBV6-5	14	TRBD1
CASSFMSANTGELFF	TGTGCCAGCAGCTTTATGTCTGCGAACACCGGGGAGCTGTTTTTT	TRBJ2-2	.	TRBV11-1	15	.
CAWSVAGEQFF	TGTGCCTGGAGTGTAGCCGGTGAGCAGTTCTTC	TRBJ2-1	.	TRBV30	11	.
CASSQTGTVGSYGYTF	TGCGCCAGCAGCCAGACCGGGACAGTGGGGAGCTATGGCTACACCTTC	TRBJ1-2	.	TRBV4-1	16	TRBD1
CASSDTTYGYTF	TGTGCCAGCAGTGACACTACCTATGGCTACACCTTC	TRBJ1-2	once	TRBV6-1	12	.
CASSYGDRAPGNYGYTF	TGTGCCAGCAGTTATGGGGACAGGGCTCCGGGTAACTATGGCTACACCTTC	TRBJ1-2	.	TRBV6-7	17	TRBD1
CASSAGTGNPSSYNSPLHF	TGTGCCAGCAGCGCAGGGACAGGGAACCCGAGCTCCTATAATTCACCCCTCCACTTT	TRBJ1-6	.	TRBV5-6	19	TRBD1
CASSGQPFQETQYF	TGTGCCAGCAGTGGGCAGCCTTTCCAAGAGACCCAGTACTTC	TRBJ2-5	.	TRBV28	14	.
CASSFTIAGASDTQYF	TGTGCCAGCAGTTTTACGATAGCGGGAGCATCAGATACGCAGTATTTT	TRBJ2-3	.	TRBV6-2/TRBV6-3	16	TRBD2
CASSDRVNGYTF	TGCGCCAGCAGCGACAGGGTAAATGGCTACACCTTC	TRBJ1-2	.	TRBV5-1	12	TRBD1
CASSQGPGQGHYGYTF	TGCGCCAGCAGCCAAGGCCCGGGACAGGGCCACTATGGCTACACCTTC	TRBJ1-2	.	TRBV4-3	16	TRBD1
CASSQGLAGGIGELFF	TGTGCCAGCAGCCAAGGTTTAGCGGGGGGAATCGGGGAGCTGTTTTTT	TRBJ2-2	.	TRBV3-1/TRBV3-2	16	TRBD2
CASSLLAQETQYF	TGTGCCAGCAGTTTACTAGCGCAAGAGACCCAGTACTTC	TRBJ2-5	.	TRBV28	13	.
CASRLTSGSVYEQYF	TGTGCCAGCAGATTGACTAGCGGGAGTGTCTACGAGCAGTACTTC	TRBJ2-7	.	TRBV3-1/TRBV3-2	15	TRBD2
CSVLGRGNTGELFF	TGCAGCGTCCTAGGGAGGGGTAACACCGGGGAGCTGTTTTTT	TRBJ2-2	once	TRBV29-1	14	TRBD2
CASGPGSHYEQYF	TGTGCCAGTGGTCCAGGGTCGCACTACGAGCAGTACTTC	TRBJ2-7	few	TRBV19	13	.
CASSFGDQPQHF	TGTGCCAGCAGTTTCGGAGATCAGCCCCAGCATTTT	TRBJ1-5	.	TRBV6-2/TRBV6-3	12	.
CASSAETDQPQHF	TGTGCCAGCAGTGCTGAGACAGATCAGCCCCAGCATTTT	TRBJ1-5	.	TRBV6-4	13	.
CASSVLAGGLLRGYNEQFF	TGTGCCAGCAGCGTCCTAGCGGGAGGTCTCCTACGGGGATACAATGAGCAGTTCTTC	TRBJ2-1	.	TRBV9	19	TRBD2
CASSFRGSWTQYF	TGTGCCAGCAGTTTCAGGGGCTCTTGGACCCAGTACTTC	TRBJ2-5	few	TRBV27	13	.
CASSRGDEQFF	TGTGCCAGCAGTCGGGGGGATGAGCAGTTCTTC	TRBJ2-1	.	TRBV6-2/TRBV6-3	11	TRBD2
CASSLLRGISYEQYF	TGTGCCAGCAGTTTATTACGGGGAATTTCCTACGAGCAGTACTTC	TRBJ2-7	.	TRBV27	15	.
CASTIENRYNSPLHF	TGTGCCAGCACCATAGAGAATAGATATAATTCACCCCTCCACTTT	TRBJ1-6	.	TRBV6-5	15	.
CASSIWTRANYGYTF	TGTGCCAGCAGCATTTGGACAAGAGCTAACTATGGCTACACCTTC	TRBJ1-2	.	TRBV5-6	15	.
CASSPRRGQGTDTQYF	TGTGCCAGCAGCCCGAGACGGGGACAGGGTACAGATACGCAGTATTTT	TRBJ2-3	.	TRBV25-1	16	TRBD1
CASSLAGSSYEQYF	TGTGCCAGCAGTTTGGCAGGAAGCTCCTACGAGCAGTACTTC	TRBJ2-7	.	TRBV28	14	.
CASSGGAGSSYEQYF	TGTGCCAGCAGCGGCGGGGCAGGGAGCTCCTACGAGCAGTACTTC	TRBJ2-7	.	TRBV7-6	15	.
CSVIRQGTGRTEAFF	TGCAGCGTTATAAGACAGGGAACGGGGAGGACTGAAGCTTTCTTT	TRBJ1-1	.	TRBV29-1	15	TRBD1
CASSLWTGNSPLHF	TGTGCCAGCAGCTTGTGGACGGGGAATTCACCCCTCCACTTT	TRBJ1-6	few	TRBV5-4	14	.
CASSFGSGATGELFF	TGTGCCAGCAGTTTCGGTAGCGGAGCCACCGGGGAGCTGTTTTTT	TRBJ2-2	.	TRBV28	15	.
CASSKQGEGEAFF	TGCGCCAGCAGCAAACAGGGGGAGGGTGAAGCTTTCTTT	TRBJ1-1	.	TRBV4-1	13	TRBD1
CASRSRTGQDLF	TGTGCCAGCAGGTCACGGACAGGTCAGGACCTCTTC	TRBJ2-7	few	TRBV28	12	TRBD1
CASSKEAAGNPSGANVLTF	TGTGCCAGCAGCAAAGAGGCGGCAGGGAACCCTTCTGGGGCCAACGTCCTGACTTTC	TRBJ2-6	.	TRBV21-1	19	.
CASSIGQFNQPQHF	TGTGCCAGTAGTATAGGACAGTTCAATCAGCCCCAGCATTTT	TRBJ1-5	.	TRBV19	14	.
CASSGVVNEQFF	TGTGCCAGCAGTGGCGTCGTCAATGAGCAGTTCTTC	TRBJ2-1	once	TRBV2	12	.
CASSSRRALAGVSTDTQYF	TGCGCCAGCAGCAGCCGACGCGCTCTAGCGGGGGTGAGCACAGATACGCAGTATTTT	TRBJ2-3	.	TRBV5-1	19	TRBD2
CASSQPGRQGPYEQYF	TGTGCCAGCAGCCAGCCTGGGAGACAGGGCCCCTACGAGCAGTACTTC	TRBJ2-7	.	TRBV7-6	16	TRBD1
CASSEQGGTEAFF	TGTGCCAGCAGCGAACAGGGGGGGACTGAAGCTTTCTTT	TRBJ1-1	.	TRBV11-2	13	TRBD1
CASSFPAGRGNTEAFF	TGTGCCAGCAGTTTCCCGGCGGGCAGGGGCAACACTGAAGCTTTCTTT	TRBJ1-1	.	TRBV6-5	16	.
CASSQAAQGWVNTEAFF	TGCGCCAGCAGCCAAGCTGCACAGGGGTGGGTGAACACTGAAGCTTTCTTT	TRBJ1-1	.	TRBV4-1	17	TRBD1
CASSGENTEAFF	TGTGCCAGCAGCGGAGAGAACACTGAAGCTTTCTTT	TRBJ1-1	.	TRBV5-4	12	.
CASSLNQWGDRRHEQYF	TGTGCCAGCAGCTTAAACCAGTGGGGGGACAGGCGGCACGAGCAGTACTTC	TRBJ2-7	.	TRBV7-9	17	TRBD1
CASSLQGQGPPYEQYF	TGTGCCAGCAGCCTACAGGGACAGGGGCCCCCCTACGAGCAGTACTTC	TRBJ2-7	once	TRBV7-2	16	TRBD1